This entry features one T cell receptor (beta chain) sequence. Its antigen is unknown. The CDR3 runs 16 residues. J lost 5 bases, V lost 6 bases, and 12 bases had no gene match. Germline assignment: CDR1 KGHSH and CDR2 LQKENI. TCRdb analysed the reads with MiXCR anew, one entry per CDR3 protein. The table shows hundreds of thousands of distinct CDR3 sequences, with roughly 36% occurring only once. These data belong to a study of T cell repertoires in cytomegalovirus infection. About the study: It can be stated that public TCR beta signatures indicated CMV infection as well as a matching HLA type.

The receptor's source is a human donor in good health (CMV status not recorded). Some clones in this sample may be carry-over from other donors' samples. V is TRBV18 and J is TRBJ2-3, with 9 nucleotides matching TRBD1. The sample consisted of cultured PBMCs, taken from culture after CMV antigen stimulation. The CDR3 is CASSASPGQGEDTQYF. CDR3 sequence (DNA): TGTGCCAGCTCCGCCTCCCCGGGACAGGGCGAAGATACGCAGTATTTT. The full variable domain, completed using reference TRBV18 and TRBJ2-3, is NAGVMQNPRHLVRRRGQEARLRCSPMKGHSHVYWYRQLPEEGLKFMVYLQKENIIDESGMPKERFSAEFPKEGPSILRIQQVVRGDSAAYFCASSASPGQGEDTQYFGPGTRLTVL.